This TCR beta chain was profiled in a study of T cell changes during pregnancy in multiple sclerosis. This clone was recorded only once. TCRdb keeps only in-frame clones here, not all; method: immunoSEQ multiplex PCR. The table shows some 41,000 clones, with almost 95% occurring only once. Sequencing was performed on CD8+ T cells from peripheral blood mononuclear cells, taken in the third trimester of pregnancy. The source is a female donor with multiple sclerosis, enrolled in a pregnancy study.

The CDR3 DNA is TGTGCCAGCAGCAGCGGCGCGGAAGCGCGCACAGATACGCAGTATTTT. The encoded protein is CASSSGAEARTDTQYF. The chain has TRBV7-6 and TRBJ2-3; tentative D call: TRBD2 (5 bases). The CDR3 length is 16 residues. V gave up 5 bases and J gave up 1 base, with 16 bases separating them. The germline CDR1 and CDR2 sequences are SGHVS and FNYEAQ. Supplemented by reference TRBV7-6 and TRBJ2-3, the full variable domain reads GAGVSQSPRYKVTKRGQDVALRCDPISGHVSLYWYRQALGQGPEFLTYFNYEAQQDKSGLPNDRFSAERPEGSISTLTIQRTEQRDSAMYRCASSSGAEARTDTQYFGPGTRLTVL.